The clone carrying this T cell receptor (beta chain) was recorded a few times. Arm-PCR of CDR3 regions and iRepertoire HTBI primers were used to build TCR beta libraries. TCRdb analysed the multiplex PCR reads with MiXCR anew, one entry per CDR3 protein. The table lists roughly 500,000 distinct CDR3 sequences, roughly 13% of them singletons, with approximately 9.3% in the top ten. The germline gives CDR1 SGHTA, CDR2 FQGTGA. The CDR3 totals 16 residues. V dropped 5 bases and J dropped 7; count of bases not matched to a gene: 11. This sample was included in a study of regulatory T cells in long-lasting Graves disease. This sample's time point: newly diagnosed GD, antithyroid drugs for less than 3 months. Isolated PBMC RNA provided the starting material for the TCR library. Diagnoses of Graves' disease were made by American Thyroid Association guidelines. The same specimen was also included in a second study, on T cells in Graves' hyperthyroidism and ophthalmopathy.

This chain links TRBV7-3 with TRBJ2-2, with 9 bases identical to TRBD2. The receptor was isolated from a man aged 25-45 years with Graves disease. Specimen: peripheral blood mononuclear cells (PBMCs), collected at new diagnosis, from a patient treated with antithyroid drugs. CDR3 residues: CASSPRAGGLNGELFF. The CDR3 nucleotides read TGTGCCAGCAGCCCGAGGGCGGGAGGGCTGAACGGGGAGCTGTTTTTT.